A single sample gave rise to the 9 T cell receptor beta chains below, sequenced in a study of identifying expanded T cells in peripheral blood. Sequenced by immunoSEQ multiplex PCR; TCRdb stores in-frame clones only, minus some. Of more than 65,000 clones listed, about 89% are singletons. Specimen: blood. These receptors were collected from a person aged 18 to 70 in good health.

The V gene is TRBV9, the J gene TRBJ2-1; D might be TRBD2 (5 bases). Germline assignment: CDR1 SGDLS and CDR2 YYNGEE. The germline V and J ends were trimmed by 4 bases and 8 bases, with 10 bases remaining between them. CDR3 length: 12 amino acids. CDR3: CASSNNGDEQFF. The CDR3 DNA is TGTGCCAGCAGCAACAACGGGGATGAGCAGTTCTTC.

This sequence joins TRBV4-2 and TRBJ2-1; TRBD2 matches 7 bases. The ends lost 0 bases at V and 5 bases at J; junction bases unmatched: 10. Germline V CDR1 and CDR2: LGHNA, YNFKEQ. CDR3 length equals 17 residues. The CDR3 here is CASSQDQGSGLNNEQFF. As DNA, the CDR3 is TGTGCCAGCAGCCAAGATCAGGGTAGCGGGTTGAACAATGAGCAGTTCTTC.

The V gene is TRBV2, the J gene TRBJ1-2; no clear D. CDR1 is SNHLY and CDR2 is FYNNEI in the germline V gene. The CDR3 length is 14 residues. V lost 8 bases and J 0 bases, leaving 13 bases between the germline ends. This CDR3 is CASRWAEANYGYTF. In DNA form, the CDR3 reads TGTGCCAGCCGGTGGGCAGAAGCTAACTATGGCTACACCTTC.

The chain combines TRBV9 with TRBJ1-1; perhaps TRBD1 as D (6 bases). Germline CDR1 is SGDLS and CDR2 is YYNGEE. V lost 3 bases, J lost 1 base, and 13 bases lay in between. The CDR3 runs to 15 residues. DNA of the CDR3: TGTGCCAGCAGCGCATCGTCGACAGGGAACACTGAAGCTTTCTTT. As protein: CASSASSTGNTEAFF.

The genes are TRBV7-2 and TRBJ1-4; D unresolved. In germline, CDR1 is SGHTA, CDR2 FQGNSA. Trimming took 2 bases from V and 0 from J, leaving 7 bases between them. The CDR3 covers 15 residues. As DNA, the CDR3 is TGTGCCAGCAGCTTAACAGCCGCAACTAATGAAAAACTGTTTTTT. Amino acids: CASSLTAATNEKLFF.

The chain couples TRBV7-2 to TRBJ1-5; possible D gene TRBD1, 5 bases. Per germline, CDR1 SGHTA and CDR2 FQGNSA. V was pared by 5 bases and J by 0 bases, with 11 bases between. The CDR3 consists of 15 residues. Written as DNA, the CDR3 is TGTGCCAGCAGCCGACAGTACTATAGCAATCAGCCCCAGCATTTT. Translation gives CASSRQYYSNQPQHF.

The chain couples TRBV7-9 to TRBJ1-1; no clear D gene. Deletions cut 5 bases from V and 5 bases from J, with 9 bases between. The CDR3 is 12 amino acids. The germline CDR1 and CDR2 sequences are SEHNR and FQNEAQ (reference sequence). In DNA form, the CDR3 reads TGTGCCAGCAGCATAACAGCTACTGAAGCTTTCTTT. This encodes CASSITATEAFF.

This rearrangement joins TRBV7-9 to TRBJ2-7; possible D gene TRBD2, 5 bases. Germline CDR1 and CDR2: SEHNR and FQNEAQ (reference sequence). The CDR3 runs 11 residues. Trimming pared 8 bases from V and 4 bases from J, leaving 9 bases between. The CDR3 coding sequence is TGTGCCAGCGCTTCGGGGTACGAGCAGTACTTC. This translates into CASASGYEQYF.

The V call is TRBV6-5, the J call TRBJ1-5; TRBD1 aligns across 8 bases. CDR3 length equals 13 residues. The V gene end was trimmed by 5 bases and the J gene end by 6 bases; junction bases not matched to a gene: 3. Per germline, CDR1 MNHEY and CDR2 SVGAGI. The CDR3 region has the DNA TGTGCCAGCAGTCTGGACAGGGCTCAGCCCCAGCATTTT. Amino acids: CASSLDRAQPQHF.